Listed below are T cell receptor beta chains from one sample, sequenced in a study of T cell responses to AZD1222 COVID-19 vaccine. The method was immunoSEQ multiplex PCR; TCRdb's version includes in-frame clones alone and lacks a portion of them. Of 95,000 to 100,000 clones detected, about nine tenths appear once; the ten largest clones hold about 1.5%. Sequencing was performed on peripheral blood, taken on day 0 of AZD1222 vaccination. These receptors were obtained from an adult in good health. CDR3s include the opening cysteine and the closing phenylalanine or tryptophan. A D gene is named only where the DNA matches it firmly. For some rows the clone size is stated as once, few or many, or as a class when expanded; others skip it.

d_gene	j_gene	len	v_gene	abundance	CDR3aa	CDR3nt
TRBD1	TRBJ1-1	15	TRBV12-5	.	CASGLWTGGRNEAFF	TGTGCTAGTGGTCTATGGACAGGGGGCAGGAATGAAGCTTTCTTT
.	TRBJ1-1	15	TRBV5-1	.	CASRHIRGGETEAFF	TGCGCCAGCAGACACATCCGCGGCGGAGAGACTGAAGCTTTCTTT
.	TRBJ1-6	14	TRBV19	.	CASSSGVYNSPLHF	TGTGCCAGTAGTAGTGGGGTCTATAATTCACCCCTCCACTTT
TRBD1	TRBJ1-2	14	TRBV18	.	CASSPTTGREGYTF	TGTGCCAGCTCACCTACGACAGGGCGAGAGGGCTACACCTTC
.	TRBJ1-5	17	TRBV4-1	once	CASSHRFGGFSDQPQHF	TGCGCCAGCAGCCACCGCTTTGGGGGGTTTTCGGATCAGCCCCAGCATTTT
TRBD1	TRBJ2-7	14	TRBV27	.	CASSLGQGGYEQYF	TGTGCCAGCAGCCTGGGACAGGGTGGCTACGAGCAGTACTTC
.	TRBJ1-6	20	TRBV9	.	CASSVDSLSILRSYNSPLHF	TGTGCCAGCAGCGTAGACAGTCTTAGTATTCTTAGATCCTATAATTCACCCCTCCACTTT
TRBD1	TRBJ2-5	15	TRBV7-2	once	CASSSRDRYQETQYF	TGTGCCAGCAGCTCCCGGGACAGGTACCAAGAGACCCAGTACTTC
.	TRBJ1-2	17	TRBV21-1	.	CASSGPLDTGRDYGYTF	TGTGCCAGCAGCGGCCCACTAGATACAGGGAGGGACTATGGCTACACCTTC
TRBD1	TRBJ2-7	15	TRBV5-4	.	CASSLGTGSSYEQYF	TGTGCCAGCAGCTTGGGGACAGGGAGCTCCTACGAGCAGTACTTC
.	TRBJ1-1	13	TRBV27	.	CASNRPGVTEAFF	TGTGCCAGCAATCGTCCAGGGGTTACTGAAGCTTTCTTT
TRBD1	TRBJ1-1	12	TRBV13	.	CASGQGFSEAFF	TGTGCCAGCGGACAGGGGTTCTCTGAAGCTTTCTTT
.	TRBJ1-2	14	TRBV28	.	CASGDEKGRWGYTF	TGTGCCAGCGGCGACGAGAAGGGGCGGTGGGGCTACACCTTC
.	TRBJ1-4	15	TRBV19	.	CASSIWGSTNEKLFF	TGTGCCAGTAGTATTTGGGGATCAACTAATGAAAAACTGTTTTTT
.	TRBJ1-2	11	TRBV18	.	CARLGAGGYTF	TGTGCCCGCTTGGGGGCGGGTGGCTACACCTTC
.	TRBJ1-4	14	TRBV6-6	.	CASSSQGQGEKLFF	TGTGCCAGCAGTTCCCAGGGGCAAGGCGAAAAACTGTTTTTT
.	TRBJ1-6	13	TRBV28	.	CASSLLDNSPLHF	TGTGCCAGCAGTTTATTGGATAATTCACCCCTCCACTTT
.	TRBJ2-1	12	TRBV19	.	CASSLRGNEQFF	TGTGCCAGTAGTCTCAGGGGAAATGAGCAGTTCTTC
TRBD1	TRBJ1-6	15	TRBV5-6	.	CASSGAGTGGSPLHF	TGTGCCAGCAGCGGTGCCGGGACAGGGGGCTCACCCCTCCACTTT
.	TRBJ2-7	14	TRBV3-1/TRBV3-2	.	CASSQAYNSYEQYF	TGTGCCAGCAGCCAAGCCTATAATTCCTACGAGCAGTACTTC
TRBD2	TRBJ2-3	15	TRBV20-1	once	CSAGDSSGAADTQYF	TGCAGTGCTGGTGACTCTAGCGGGGCGGCAGATACGCAGTATTTT
TRBD1	TRBJ1-2	12	TRBV6-5	.	CASSLTGGGYTF	TGTGCCAGCAGTTTGACAGGGGGCGGCTACACCTTC
.	TRBJ1-5	15	TRBV6-4	.	CASSEKGGGNQPQHF	TGTGCCAGCAGTGAAAAGGGAGGGGGCAATCAGCCCCAGCATTTT
.	TRBJ1-1	14	TRBV9	few	CASSVEQGGTEAFF	TGTGCCAGCAGCGTAGAGCAGGGAGGGACTGAAGCTTTCTTT
TRBD1	TRBJ1-2	15	TRBV12-5	.	CASGNGQGVYYGYTF	TGTGCTAGTGGAAACGGACAGGGGGTTTACTATGGCTACACCTTC
.	TRBJ1-3	15	TRBV5-1	once	CASSPRGTSGNTIYF	TGCGCCAGCAGCCCCCGCGGGACCTCTGGAAACACCATATATTTT
.	TRBJ1-1	15	TRBV19	.	CASSIVPVMNTEAFF	TGTGCCAGTAGTATAGTTCCAGTAATGAACACTGAAGCTTTCTTT
.	TRBJ1-5	12	TRBV28	.	CASSLKPGLSHF	TGTGCCAGCAGTTTAAAGCCGGGCCTAAGTCATTTT
TRBD1	TRBJ2-2	14	TRBV10-3	few	CAIGQGARTGELFF	TGTGCCATCGGACAGGGGGCTAGAACCGGGGAGCTGTTTTTT
TRBD2	TRBJ2-3	18	TRBV13	.	CASSLPLAGFLSTDTQYF	TGTGCCAGCAGCTTACCTCTAGCGGGTTTTCTTAGCACAGATACGCAGTATTTT
.	TRBJ1-2	14	TRBV7-9	.	CASSPSQTGYGYTF	TGTGCCAGCAGCCCATCCCAGACGGGTTATGGCTACACCTTC
.	TRBJ2-5	10	TRBV20-1	.	CSGVKETQYF	TGCAGTGGGGTGAAAGAGACCCAGTACTTC
TRBD1	TRBJ1-2	12	TRBV28	.	CASSRGNGGYTF	TGTGCCAGCAGCAGGGGGAACGGCGGCTACACCTTC
.	TRBJ1-1	15	TRBV14	.	CASSQVWGSETEAFF	TGTGCCAGCAGCCAAGTGTGGGGAAGCGAAACTGAAGCTTTCTTT
.	TRBJ1-1	16	TRBV11-2	.	CASSLGSAHKDTEAFF	TGTGCCAGCAGCTTAGGCAGTGCCCATAAGGACACTGAAGCTTTCTTT
.	TRBJ1-5	12	TRBV12-3/TRBV12-4	.	CASSLTNVPQHF	TGTGCCAGCAGCTTGACTAACGTGCCCCAGCATTTT
.	TRBJ1-5	15	TRBV6-1	.	CASSEGWGWSQPQHF	TGTGCCAGCAGTGAAGGCTGGGGTTGGAGTCAGCCCCAGCATTTT
.	TRBJ1-2	16	TRBV4-1	.	CASSQDPGSRDYGYTF	TGCGCCAGCAGCCAAGACCCAGGGAGTCGGGACTATGGCTACACCTTC
.	TRBJ1-5	15	TRBV28	.	CASSFLQVLDQPQHF	TGTGCCAGCAGTTTCCTACAGGTACTCGATCAGCCCCAGCATTTT
.	TRBJ1-5	13	TRBV6-5	.	CASSLYTNQPQHF	TGTGCCAGCAGTCTCTACACCAATCAGCCCCAGCATTTT
.	TRBJ2-3	14	TRBV28	once	CASSFVGPTDTQYF	TGTGCCAGCAGTTTTGTAGGACCTACAGATACGCAGTATTTT
.	TRBJ1-2	15	TRBV3-1/TRBV3-2	.	CASSQGVTHPYGYTF	TGTGCCAGCAGCCAAGGGGTCACCCATCCATATGGCTACACCTTC
.	TRBJ1-2	14	TRBV6-1	.	CASSEAWEGVSYTF	TGTGCCAGCAGTGAAGCATGGGAGGGTGTCAGCTACACCTTC
.	TRBJ1-3	14	TRBV5-1	.	CASMEPSSGNTIYF	TGCGCCAGCATGGAGCCGAGCTCTGGAAACACCATATATTTT
.	TRBJ1-4	14	TRBV27	.	CASRARSGNEKLFF	TGTGCCAGCAGGGCTCGGTCCGGGAATGAAAAACTGTTTTTT
.	TRBJ2-7	13	TRBV5-4	.	CASSSRETYEQYF	TGTGCCAGCAGCTCCCGGGAGACCTACGAGCAGTACTTC
.	TRBJ1-2	13	TRBV12-3/TRBV12-4	.	CASSPTENYGYTF	TGTGCCAGCAGCCCCACAGAGAACTATGGCTACACCTTC
TRBD2	TRBJ2-7	13	TRBV29-1	.	CSVLAGSGGEQYF	TGCAGCGTTCTAGCGGGGTCCGGGGGAGAGCAGTACTTC
TRBD2	TRBJ2-5	15	TRBV6-5	once	CASSPTSGFQETQYF	TGTGCCAGCAGCCCGACTAGCGGATTCCAAGAGACCCAGTACTTC
TRBD1	TRBJ2-5	15	TRBV6-1	.	CASSEALDREKTQYF	TGTGCCAGCAGTGAAGCGCTGGACAGGGAGAAGACCCAGTACTTC
.	TRBJ1-2	13	TRBV28	.	CASSLDAGDGYTF	TGTGCCAGCAGTTTGGACGCTGGGGATGGCTACACCTTC
TRBD1	TRBJ1-2	14	TRBV5-6	.	CASSFPGGFYGYTF	TGTGCCAGCAGCTTCCCAGGGGGCTTCTATGGCTACACCTTC
TRBD2	TRBJ2-1	18	TRBV4-2	.	CASSPFSSSGGLYNEQFF	TGTGCCAGCAGCCCATTTAGTTCGAGCGGGGGCCTCTACAATGAGCAGTTCTTC
.	TRBJ1-4	15	TRBV2	.	CASSEFGGEYEKLFF	TGTGCCAGCAGTGAATTTGGGGGGGAGTATGAAAAACTGTTTTTT
TRBD1	TRBJ1-1	16	TRBV27	once	CASSPGTGGDGTEAFF	TGTGCCAGCAGTCCCGGGACAGGGGGCGATGGCACTGAAGCTTTCTTT
.	TRBJ1-6	16	TRBV2	.	CASREGRSSYNSPLHF	TGTGCCAGCAGGGAGGGGAGGAGCTCCTATAATTCACCCCTCCACTTT
.	TRBJ2-3	12	TRBV19	once	CASSKVRDTQYF	TGTGCCAGTAGCAAAGTTCGAGATACGCAGTATTTT
TRBD1	TRBJ1-5	14	TRBV2	.	CASSYDRVNQPQHF	TGTGCCAGCAGCTACGACAGGGTCAATCAGCCCCAGCATTTT